This T cell receptor beta chain came from a study of blood T cell repertoires in COVID-19. Study context: PBMCs, B-cell-depleted T cells, or T cells provided the cDNA or gDNA that made up the material.

The CDR3 has 14 amino acids. V lost 4 bases to trimming and J lost 5 bases; unmatched junction nucleotides: 10. CDR1 is GTSNPN, CDR2 SVGIG, per germline (reference sequence). TCRdb keeps only in-frame clones here, not all; method: immunoSEQ multiplex PCR. The data hold approximately 56,000 clones, with 84% observed a single time. This receptor was taken from a woman aged 80 or older with acute or convalescent COVID-19. The J gene is TRBJ1-1, the V gene TRBV30; 7 nucleotides line up with TRBD1. Sequencing was carried out using peripheral blood. In DNA form, the CDR3 reads TGTGCCTGGAACGGCATACAGGGGTGGACTGAAGCTTTCTTT. It translates to CAWNGIQGWTEAFF.